The 9 T cell receptor beta chains below were found in one sample sequenced in a study of cytomegalovirus exposure and HLA in healthy donors. A multiplex PCR was run with 60 Vbeta primers and 13 Jbeta primers. Generated by immunoSEQ multiplex PCR, the TCRdb table keeps only in-frame clones and is missing some. The sample consists of nearly 110,000 clones, about 75% of them appearing once. Sequenced: PBMCs. These receptors were collected from a male donor in good health and CMV-seropositive.

This clone was counted only a few times. The chain has TRBV7-8 and TRBJ2-3, with TRBD2 matching over 8 bases. Germline trimming cut 2 bases from V and 4 bases from J; bases unmatched to any gene: 17. This CDR3 is 19 amino acids long. Germline-derived CDR1 and CDR2 are SGHVS and FQNEAQ. The CDR3 DNA is TGTGCCAGCAGCTTAAACCCAGAGCCGACTAGCGAGAACTCAGATACGCAGTATTTT. Protein sequence: CASSLNPEPTSENSDTQYF.

The chain combines TRBV10-3 with TRBJ2-2, with D possibly being TRBD2 (5 bases). The CDR3 is made up of 13 amino acids. Trimming pared 6 bases from V and 4 bases from J, leaving 9 bases between. Germline CDR1 is ENHRY and CDR2 is SYGVKD. Here the CDR3 reads CAIRAGGTGELFF. CDR3 sequence (DNA): TGTGCCATCAGGGCGGGTGGCACCGGGGAGCTGTTTTTT.

The V call is TRBV28, the J call TRBJ1-6; TRBD1 matches at 8 bases. Germline values: CDR1 MDHEN, CDR2 SYDVKM. The CDR3 is 15 residues long. The V segment lost 0 bases and the J segment 7 bases; nucleotides outside the gene matches: 2. CDR3 nucleotide sequence: TGTGCCAGCAGTTTATGGACAGGGGCGAATTCACCCCTCCACTTT. This codes for CASSLWTGANSPLHF. The entire variable domain, with the rest obtained from reference TRBV28 and TRBJ1-6, is as follows: DVKVTQSSRYLVKRTGEKVFLECVQDMDHENMFWYRQDPGLGLRLIYFSYDVKMKEKGDIPEGYSVSREKKERFSLILESASTNQTSMYLCASSLWTGANSPLHFGNGTRLTVT.

This clone was found a few times. This chain links TRBV7-2 with TRBJ1-5, with a possible D match to TRBD1 (5 bases). The CDR3 consists of 15 residues. Germline assignment: CDR1 SGHTA and CDR2 FQGNSA. The V end lost 2 bases, the J end lost 6 bases, and 14 bases lay between the germline ends. This CDR3 reads CASSLSWQGGQPQHF. In DNA, the CDR3 is TGTGCCAGCAGCTTATCTTGGCAGGGTGGTCAGCCCCAGCATTTT.

V usage is TRBV2 and J usage is TRBJ1-1; 7 bases agree with TRBD1. V lost 6 bases to trimming and J lost 2 bases; unmatched junction nucleotides: 12. Germline CDR1 is SNHLY and CDR2 is FYNNEI. The CDR3 contains 16 residues. The CDR3 loop is CASSAQTGVGNTEAFF. The DNA for the CDR3 is TGTGCCAGCAGCGCCCAAACAGGGGTCGGTAACACTGAAGCTTTCTTT.

This rearrangement joins TRBV27 to TRBJ1-5; maybe TRBD1 (5 bases). This CDR3 has 13 residues. The V end was cut by 3 bases, the J end by 7 bases, with 10 bases between. Germline CDR1 and CDR2: MNHEY and SMNVEV (reference sequence). In DNA form, the CDR3 reads TGTGCCAGCAGTTTGGTTCGGGGGCAGCCCCAGCATTTT. It translates to CASSLVRGQPQHF.

J is TRBJ1-2 and V is TRBV29-1; no firm D call. The CDR3 has 10 residues. The germline gives CDR1 SQVTM, CDR2 ANQGSEA. Trimming shortened V by 3 bases and J by 6 bases, and 5 bases separated the two germline ends. CDR3 coding DNA: TGCAGCGTTGAGCGGAATGGCTACACCTTC. The encoded protein is CSVERNGYTF.

This clone was detected only a few times. This chain connects TRBV7-2 to TRBJ1-6; 7 bases line up with TRBD1. This CDR3 region has 14 residues. V was pared by 3 bases and J by 9 bases, with 5 bases of the junction left unmatched. Germline-derived CDR1 and CDR2 are SGHTA and FQGNSA. CDR3 sequence reads: CASSLTGIGSPLHF. The CDR3 DNA reads TGTGCCAGCAGCTTGACAGGGATCGGTTCACCCCTCCACTTT.

The CDR3 sequence is CASSERQGSYNEQFF. DNA of the CDR3: TGTGCCAGCAGTGAGCGGCAGGGATCCTACAATGAGCAGTTCTTC. The V and J genes are TRBV2 and TRBJ2-1; D is possibly TRBD1 (5 bases). V was trimmed by 3 bases and J by 1 base, leaving 10 bases between them. Germline V gene data show CDR1 as SNHLY and CDR2 as FYNNEI. The CDR3 runs to 15 residues.